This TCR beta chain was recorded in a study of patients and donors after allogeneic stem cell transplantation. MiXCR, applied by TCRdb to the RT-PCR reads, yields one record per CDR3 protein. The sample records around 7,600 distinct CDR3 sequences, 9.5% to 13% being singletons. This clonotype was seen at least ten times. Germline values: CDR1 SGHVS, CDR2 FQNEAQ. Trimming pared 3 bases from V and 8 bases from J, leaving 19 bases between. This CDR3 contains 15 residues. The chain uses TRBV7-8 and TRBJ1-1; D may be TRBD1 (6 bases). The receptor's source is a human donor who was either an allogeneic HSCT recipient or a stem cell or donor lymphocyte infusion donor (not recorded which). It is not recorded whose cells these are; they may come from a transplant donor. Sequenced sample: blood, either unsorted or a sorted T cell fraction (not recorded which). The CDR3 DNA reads TGTGCCAGCAGCTTTCGGTCTGGCGGGACAAGAGAAGCTTTCTTT. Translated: CASSFRSGGTREAFF. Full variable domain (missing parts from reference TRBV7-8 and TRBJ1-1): GAGVSQSPRYKVAKRGQDVALRCDPISGHVSLFWYQQALGQGPEFLTYFQNEAQLDKSGLPSDRFFAERPEGSVSTLKIQRTQQEDSAVYLCASSFRSGGTREAFFGQGTRLTVV.